This entry concerns a single T cell receptor (beta chain). The antigen is not known. This entry is derived from a study of OX40 agonist ivuxolimab in advanced cancers. Notes on the study in general: Antigen targets of the expanded peripheral T cells went undetermined. Averaging showed that CD8+ T cells had more expanded clones than CD4+ did.

Clones were sequenced by immunoSEQ multiplex PCR, and TCRdb holds only the in-frame ones, with some missing. The sample carries tens of thousands of clones, roughly 89% recorded once. This CDR3 comprises 13 residues. V shed 5 bases and J shed 4 bases, with 11 bases lying between them. The V gene's germline CDR1 is SGHNT and CDR2 YENEEA. The sample consisted of CD4+ or CD8+ T cells sorted from blood, taken in a trial of the OX40 agonist ivuxolimab. The gene calls are TRBV11-3 and TRBJ2-5, with a possible D match to TRBD2 (6 bases). The receptor was isolated from an adult with an advanced solid tumor such as melanoma, head and neck, liver or kidney cancer. The chain's CDR3 is CASSPGGGETQYF. For the CDR3, the DNA is TGTGCCAGCAGCCCCGGGGGAGGAGAGACCCAGTACTTC.